The 22 T cell receptor beta chains listed next were all sequenced from one sample in a study of T cell responses to AZD1222 COVID-19 vaccine. TCRdb keeps only in-frame clones here, not all; method: immunoSEQ multiplex PCR. Altogether more than 85,000 clones are present, 86% being singletons, with the ten largest covering 6% to 9%. Here the sequenced sample was peripheral blood, taken on day 0 of AZD1222 vaccination. These receptor sequences come from an adult in good health.

This chain uses TRBV19 with TRBJ1-2; 8 bases align to TRBD1. Germline lookup yields CDR1 LNHDA and CDR2 SQIVND (reference sequence). The CDR3 runs 16 residues. V shed 5 bases and J 4 bases; nucleotides not matched to a gene: 12. For the CDR3, the DNA is TGTGCCAGTAGTGTCGGGACAGGAGTTCCGGGCTATGGCTACACCTTC. Amino acid sequence: CASSVGTGVPGYGYTF.

This clone occurred a few times. This rearrangement joins TRBV6-5 to TRBJ1-4; 9 bases map to TRBD1. Germline-derived CDR1 and CDR2 are MNHEY and SVGAGI. The V segment lost 7 bases and the J segment 8 bases; nucleotides outside the gene matches: 8. This CDR3 is 14 amino acids long. The CDR3 nucleotides are TGTGCCAGCACTCTGACAGGGGGAGGAGAAAAACTGTTTTTT. It codes for CASTLTGGGEKLFF.

This chain connects TRBV28 to TRBJ2-1; D ambiguous. CDR3 length: 15 residues. V was trimmed by 8 bases and J by 0 bases, leaving 14 bases between them. Germline-derived CDR1 and CDR2 are MDHEN and SYDVKM. CDR3 nucleotide sequence: TGTGCCAGCCTACGAGGCGTTAGCTCCTACAATGAGCAGTTCTTC. This sequence encodes CASLRGVSSYNEQFF.

This clone was counted a single time. V gene TRBV19 combines with J gene TRBJ2-3; perhaps TRBD1 as D (5 bases). CDR1 LNHDA and CDR2 SQIVND come from the germline V gene (reference sequence). The V gene lost 2 bases and the J gene lost 0 bases, with 12 bases spanning the gap. The CDR3 runs 16 residues. CDR3 protein: CASSIIPQASTDTQYF. Here the CDR3 DNA reads TGTGCCAGTAGTATAATCCCACAGGCTAGCACAGATACGCAGTATTTT.

This chain connects TRBV13 to TRBJ1-3; D not certain. There are 15 residues in the CDR3. The germline gives CDR1 PRHDT, CDR2 FYEKMQ (reference sequence). V was shortened by 5 bases and J by 0 bases, with 11 bases between the two germline ends. This CDR3 is CASSIRGSSGNTIYF. CDR3 bases: TGTGCCAGCAGCATCCGGGGTTCCTCTGGAAACACCATATATTTT.

This chain uses TRBV4-3 with TRBJ1-6; weak D call: TRBD1 (6 bases). V shed 3 bases and J shed 6 bases, with 15 bases lying between them. CDR3 length: 16 amino acids. Looked up from germline, CDR1 is LGHNA and CDR2 is YSLEER. This CDR3 reads CASSQGPGATNSPLHF. In DNA, the CDR3 is TGCGCCAGCAGCCAGGGCCCGGGGGCAACTAATTCACCCCTCCACTTT.

This chain connects TRBV5-1 to TRBJ2-3; D gene unclear. Germline CDR1 is SGHRS and CDR2 is YFSETQ. Between the trimmed V and J ends, which lost 0 bases and 4 bases, there was a span of 12 bases. CDR3 length: 15 amino acids. The CDR3 sequence is CASSLVGVDPDTQYF. CDR3 in DNA: TGCGCCAGCAGCTTGGTTGGTGTGGACCCAGATACGCAGTATTTT.

This chain connects TRBV5-1 to TRBJ1-3; D call uncertain. Germline CDR1 and CDR2: SGHRS and YFSETQ. The CDR3 is 15 residues long. Between the trimmed V and J ends, which lost 4 bases and 0 bases, there was a span of 11 bases. The CDR3 coding sequence is TGCGCCAGCAGCCCCGGAGCCCACTCTGGAAACACCATATATTTT. It codes for CASSPGAHSGNTIYF. The full variable domain, completed using reference TRBV5-1 and TRBJ1-3, is KAGVTQTPRYLIKTRGQQVTLSCSPISGHRSVSWYQQTPGQGLQFLFEYFSETQRNKGNFPGRFSGRQFSNSRSEMNVSTLELGDSALYLCASSPGAHSGNTIYFGEGSWLTVV.

This chain uses TRBV7-2 with TRBJ2-2; D ambiguous. The germline V and J ends were trimmed by 0 bases and 6 bases, with 14 bases remaining between them. The CDR3 contains 16 residues. Looked up from germline, CDR1 is SGHTA and CDR2 is FQGNSA. DNA of the CDR3: TGTGCCAGCAGCTTAGCGTCCTTGGGTCTCTCCGGGGAGCTGTTTTTT. The encoded protein is CASSLASLGLSGELFF.

This clone has only one observation. The chain employs TRBV21-1 and TRBJ2-1; TRBD2, the table's D call, was not compared with the DNA. TRBV21-1 is labeled a pseudogene. The CDR3 extends over 13 amino acids. The CDR3: CASSPHRVGEQFF. CDR3 bases: TGTGCCAGCAGCCCCCATCGGGTGGGTGAGCAGTTCTTC.

The rearrangement joins TRBV6-6 to TRBJ1-1, with TRBD1 matching over 9 bases. Per germline, CDR1 MNHNY and CDR2 SVGAGI (reference sequence). J lost 4 bases, V lost 6 bases, and 3 bases had no gene match. CDR3 length equals 13 residues. For the CDR3, the DNA is TGTGCCAGCAGCTCGACAGGGGGCACTGAAGCTTTCTTT. It specifies CASSSTGGTEAFF.

V usage is TRBV11-3 and J usage is TRBJ2-5, with D tentatively TRBD1 (5 bases). Germline-derived CDR1 and CDR2 are SGHNT and YENEEA. V was pared by 5 bases and J by 3 bases, with 10 bases between. The CDR3 has 13 amino acids. CDR3 nucleotides: TGTGCCAGCAGCACGGACACGGAAGAGACCCAGTACTTC. The encoded protein is CASSTDTEETQYF.

The chain carries TRBV29-1 and TRBJ1-1; 7 bases match TRBD1. Trimming cost V 4 bases and J 2 bases; bases outside gene matches: 13. Germline CDR1 is SQVTM and CDR2 is ANQGSEA. The CDR3 is 16 amino acids. This chain's CDR3 is CSVVADHRGYNTEAFF. The CDR3 DNA reads TGCAGCGTTGTTGCGGATCACAGGGGTTACAACACTGAAGCTTTCTTT.

The chain has TRBV7-2 and TRBJ1-2; 9 bases are shared with TRBD1. J lost 3 bases, V lost 5 bases, and 10 bases had no gene match. CDR3 length equals 16 residues. Germline values: CDR1 SGHTA, CDR2 FQGNSA. The CDR3 DNA follows: TGTGCCAGCAGCATATATCCGGGACAGGGCTACTATGGCTACACCTTC. Translation: CASSIYPGQGYYGYTF.

This clone appeared a few times. This chain connects TRBV24-1 to TRBJ1-2; 7 nucleotides agree with TRBD1. The ends lost 4 bases at V and 5 bases at J; junction bases unmatched: 6. The CDR3 sequence is 14 residues long. Per the germline V gene, CDR1 is KGHDR and CDR2 is SFDVKD. CDR3: CATSETGTGYGYTF. CDR3 DNA sequence: TGTGCCACCAGTGAGACAGGGACCGGATATGGCTACACCTTC.

This sequence joins TRBV7-9 and TRBJ1-3; no firm D call. In germline, CDR1 is SEHNR, CDR2 FQNEAQ (reference sequence). This CDR3 is built from 16 residues. Trimming pared 5 bases from V and 0 bases from J, leaving 14 bases between. The CDR3 reads CASSPPQSYSGNTIYF. The CDR3 DNA is TGTGCCAGCAGCCCCCCCCAAAGCTACTCTGGAAACACCATATATTTT.

The J gene is TRBJ1-5, the V gene TRBV18; D gene ambiguous. V was cut by 2 bases and J by 4 bases, with 3 bases left in between. Germline CDR1 and CDR2: KGHSH and LQKENI. The CDR3 sequence is 12 residues long. CDR3 DNA: TGTGCCAGCTCACCAGCTAATCAGCCCCAGCATTTT. Its translation: CASSPANQPQHF. Full variable domain (remainder filled in from reference TRBV18 and TRBJ1-5): NAGVMQNPRHLVRRRGQEARLRCSPMKGHSHVYWYRQLPEEGLKFMVYLQKENIIDESGMPKERFSAEFPKEGPSILRIQQVVRGDSAAYFCASSPANQPQHFGDGTRLSIL.

The CDR3 nucleotides read TGTGCCAGCAGCTTGGGTAGCGGGAGGGGAACCGGGGAGCTGTTTTTT. Protein product: CASSLGSGRGTGELFF. This chain connects TRBV5-4 to TRBJ2-2; 11 positions agree with TRBD2. CDR1 is SGHNT and CDR2 is YYREEE in the germline V gene (reference sequence). V gave up 0 bases and J gave up 5 bases; unmatched junction bases: 3. The CDR3 totals 16 residues.

J is TRBJ2-3 and V is TRBV5-1, with 8 bases aligning to TRBD2. CDR1 and CDR2 from the germline V gene are SGHRS and YFSETQ. CDR3 length: 14 residues. V lost 1 base, J lost 5 bases, and 3 bases stayed unmatched. The CDR3 DNA is TGCGCCAGCAGCTTGAGGCTAGCGGGAGATACGCAGTATTTT. Its protein is CASSLRLAGDTQYF.

CDR3 sequence: CASSLDRGEGYTF. The DNA of the CDR3 is TGCGCCAGCAGCCTGGACAGGGGGGAAGGCTACACCTTC. The chain combines TRBV5-1 with TRBJ1-2; 10 bases map to TRBD1. V was pared by 4 bases and J by 8 bases, with 5 bases of the junction left unmatched. The CDR3 is made up of 13 amino acids. The germline V gene encodes CDR1 SGHRS and CDR2 YFSETQ.

CDR3 DNA: TGCGCCAGCAGCCAAGATGGTCGAGCGGGACCCTACAATGAGCAGTTCTTC. The encoded protein is CASSQDGRAGPYNEQFF. The rearrangement joins TRBV4-1 to TRBJ2-1; 7 bases line up with TRBD2. The CDR3 contains 17 residues. CDR1 and CDR2 (germline): MGHRA, YSYEKL. V shed 0 bases and J 2 bases; nucleotides not matched to a gene: 7.

J is TRBJ1-6 and V is TRBV4-1; TRBD1 agrees at 9 bases. Germline V lookup: CDR1 MGHRA, CDR2 YSYEKL. J gave up 0 bases and V 2 bases, and 2 bases lay outside the gene matches. The CDR3 totals 17 residues. For the CDR3, the DNA is TGCGCCAGCAGCCAACCGACAGGGGGCTCCTATAATTCACCCCTCCACTTT. Its translation: CASSQPTGGSYNSPLHF.